These 20 T cell receptor beta chains originate from one sample sequenced in a study of blood T cell repertoires in COVID-19. Sequencing used immunoSEQ multiplex PCR; TCRdb keeps in-frame clones, though not all of them. The repertoire consists of 380,000 or so clones, with over 75% occurring once and the leading ten covering approximately 1.2%. Sequenced material: PBMCs or T cells enriched from blood (not recorded which). The receptors stem from a man in his thirties or forties who had recovered from COVID-19.

The rearrangement uses TRBV19 and TRBJ2-1; D is unclear. The V and J ends lost 4 bases and 2 bases respectively, with 3 bases between them. The V gene's germline CDR1 is LNHDA and CDR2 SQIVND (reference sequence). The CDR3 consists of 12 residues. The CDR3 nucleotides are TGTGCCAGTAGTACAACCTACAATGAGCAGTTCTTC. Translation: CASSTTYNEQFF.

The rearrangement links TRBV10-3 to TRBJ1-5, with 8 bases aligning to TRBD1. The CDR3 covers 13 residues. CDR1 is ENHRY and CDR2 is SYGVKD in the germline V gene. The junction had 11 bases not matched to a gene; V was cut back by 6 bases and J by 13 bases. The CDR3 DNA sequence: TGTGCCATCAGGGCGGACAGGGCAGAGTCACAGCATTTT. As protein: CAIRADRAESQHF.

This clone came up a few times. The V gene is TRBV14, the J gene TRBJ1-1; TRBD1 aligns across 10 bases. Germline trimming cut 7 bases from V and 6 bases from J; bases unmatched to any gene: 14. In germline, CDR1 is SGHDN, CDR2 FVKESK. The CDR3 extends over 16 amino acids. CDR3 bases: TGTGCCAGCACCCCGGGACAGGGGTCTTTCAGCGCTGAAGCTTTCTTT. It yields the protein CASTPGQGSFSAEAFF.

The gene calls are TRBV19 and TRBJ1-2; TRBD1 matches at 7 bases. The CDR3 totals 16 residues. With 7 bases clipped from V and 2 bases from J, the junction kept 13 bases outside the gene matches. The germline V gene encodes CDR1 LNHDA and CDR2 SQIVND (reference sequence). CDR3 nucleotides: TGTGCCAGTACCCTCCCGGGGGACAGACAAAACTATGGCTACACCTTC. Protein sequence: CASTLPGDRQNYGYTF.

The CDR3 sequence: CASSLGGGMAGNTIYF. CDR3 in DNA: TGTGCCAGCAGCTTGGGGGGGGGAATGGCTGGAAACACCATATATTTT. The chain combines TRBV5-4 with TRBJ1-3, with a tentative D call TRBD1 (5 bases). From germline, CDR1 is SGHNT and CDR2 YYREEE (reference sequence). With 0 bases removed from V and 2 bases from J, the gap between germline ends came to 12 bases. The CDR3 has 16 residues.

The chain links TRBV27 to TRBJ1-1, with a weak D call TRBD1 (5 bases). Trimming pared 7 bases from V and 7 bases from J, leaving 10 bases between. The germline V gene has CDR1 MNHEY and CDR2 SMNVEV (reference sequence). This CDR3 spans 11 amino acids. The CDR3 spells CASKRQGEAFF. CDR3 in DNA: TGTGCCAGCAAGAGGCAGGGTGAAGCTTTCTTT.

Only one count was recorded for this clone. This rearrangement joins TRBV27 to TRBJ1-1; TRBD1 is a possible D gene (6 bases). CDR1 MNHEY and CDR2 SMNVEV come from the germline V gene (reference sequence). CDR3 length: 13 amino acids. Trimming pared 5 bases from V and 1 base from J, leaving 8 bases between. The CDR3 region has the DNA TGTGCCAGCAGTCTGACAGGGAACACTGAAGCTTTCTTT. Translation: CASSLTGNTEAFF.

The chain has TRBV2 and TRBJ2-7; D is undetermined. Trimming stripped 7 bases from V and 4 bases from J, with 11 bases between. The CDR3 is made up of 12 amino acids. The germline V gene encodes CDR1 SNHLY and CDR2 FYNNEI. CDR3 sequence (DNA): TGTGCCAGCATCGGTGGTAAATACGAGCAGTACTTC. Translated: CASIGGKYEQYF. Variable domain in full (rest from reference TRBV2 and TRBJ2-7): EPEVTQTPSHQVTQMGQEVILRCVPISNHLYFYWYRQILGQKVEFLVSFYNNEISEKSEIFDDQFSVERPDGSNFTLKIRSTKLEDSAMYFCASIGGKYEQYFGPGTRLTVT.

The chain recombines TRBV14 with TRBJ1-1; TRBD1 matches 7 bases. Per the germline V gene, CDR1 is SGHDN and CDR2 is FVKESK. V lost 7 bases and J lost 0; bases outside the gene matches: 8. CDR3 length: 15 residues. The CDR3 protein is CASNPPGQLNTEAFF. CDR3 coding DNA: TGTGCCAGCAACCCACCGGGACAGCTGAACACTGAAGCTTTCTTT.

The V gene is TRBV7-9, the J gene TRBJ1-2, with TRBD1 matching over 8 bases. Germline V gives CDR1 SEHNR, CDR2 FQNEAQ (reference sequence). The V segment lost 4 bases and the J segment 4 bases; nucleotides outside the gene matches: 8. The CDR3 has 15 residues. The CDR3: CASSSGTGSLYGYTF. CDR3 sequence (DNA): TGTGCCAGCAGCTCCGGGACAGGTTCCCTCTATGGCTACACCTTC.

The chain uses TRBV2 and TRBJ2-1; perhaps TRBD1 as D (6 bases). Trimming left V 4 bases short and J 8 bases short, with 15 bases between. The germline gives CDR1 SNHLY, CDR2 FYNNEI. CDR3 length: 14 residues. The CDR3 region is CASSVLSAGDEQFF. DNA of the CDR3: TGTGCCAGCAGTGTTCTTTCGGCAGGGGATGAGCAGTTCTTC.

The chain combines TRBV18 with TRBJ1-4; D is ambiguous. V dropped 3 bases and J dropped 6 bases, with 14 bases sitting between them. This CDR3 has 15 amino acids. Germline V CDR1 and CDR2: KGHSH, LQKENI. This chain's CDR3 is CASSPPNVGDEKLFF. The CDR3, as DNA: TGTGCCAGCTCACCCCCCAACGTGGGCGATGAAAAACTGTTTTTT.

The chain is built from TRBV2 and TRBJ1-4; possibly TRBD1 for D (6 bases). CDR1 and CDR2 (germline): SNHLY, FYNNEI. The CDR3 is 15 amino acids. V gave up 2 bases and J gave up 5 bases, with 12 bases separating them. CDR3 residues: CASSERGGPNEKLFF. For the CDR3, the DNA is TGTGCCAGCAGTGAAAGGGGGGGGCCGAATGAAAAACTGTTTTTT.

The genes are TRBV10-1 and TRBJ2-5; 9 nucleotides match TRBD2. Per the germline V gene, CDR1 is WNHNN and CDR2 is SYGVQD (reference sequence). The CDR3 length is 14 residues. Trimming at V came to 3 bases and at J to 6 bases, leaving 5 bases not matched to a gene. The CDR3 region has the DNA TGCGCCAGCAGTGAAGACAGCGGGGGGAAGACCCAGTACTTC. This encodes CASSEDSGGKTQYF.

The rearrangement uses TRBV6-5 and TRBJ2-3; weak D call: TRBD2 (6 bases). This CDR3 is 14 amino acids long. Looked up from germline, CDR1 is MNHEY and CDR2 is SVGAGI. V was cut by 5 bases and J by 6 bases, with 15 bases left in between. This CDR3 is CASSPTGVGDTQYF. The DNA for the CDR3 is TGTGCCAGCAGTCCGACGGGGGTCGGGGATACGCAGTATTTT.

This chain connects TRBV6-1 to TRBJ1-5, with 7 bases that match TRBD1. The CDR3 spans 14 residues. V dropped 2 bases and J dropped 6; count of bases not matched to a gene: 4. Germline CDR1 is MNHNS and CDR2 is SASEGT. The CDR3 bases are TGTGCCAGCAGTGAAACAGGGGTGGGTCAGCCCCAGCATTTT. Amino acids: CASSETGVGQPQHF.

This chain uses TRBV12-5 with TRBJ1-2, with 8 bases matching TRBD1. Germline V CDR1 and CDR2: LGHNT, FRNRAP. The trim removed 2 bases at V and 6 bases at J, leaving 20 bases unmatched. The CDR3 is 19 residues long. The chain's CDR3 is CASGLPYQDRDGSAHGYTF. The CDR3 nucleotides are TGTGCTAGTGGTTTGCCCTACCAGGACAGGGATGGCTCCGCTCATGGCTACACCTTC.

The chain couples TRBV9 to TRBJ2-3; weak D call: TRBD2 (6 bases). This CDR3 is built from 17 residues. Trimming pared 4 bases from V and 3 bases from J, leaving 21 bases between. The germline gives CDR1 SGDLS, CDR2 YYNGEE. The DNA of the CDR3 is TGTGCCAGCAGCCCCCGTGGAGGGTTCGGAGGGACAGATACGCAGTATTTT. Translated: CASSPRGGFGGTDTQYF.

This clone was detected once. The chain is built from TRBV5-1 and TRBJ1-3; D perhaps matches TRBD1 (5 bases). This CDR3 has 16 residues. Looked up from germline, CDR1 is SGHRS and CDR2 is YFSETQ. The germline V and J ends were trimmed by 1 base and 0 bases, with 11 bases remaining between them. In DNA, the CDR3 is TGCGCCAGCAGCTTGAGCGGGGGTAGCTCTGGAAACACCATATATTTT. It is translated as CASSLSGGSSGNTIYF. The full variable domain, its missing parts supplied by reference TRBV5-1 and TRBJ1-3, is KAGVTQTPRYLIKTRGQQVTLSCSPISGHRSVSWYQQTPGQGLQFLFEYFSETQRNKGNFPGRFSGRQFSNSRSEMNVSTLELGDSALYLCASSLSGGSSGNTIYFGEGSWLTVV.

This chain links TRBV30 with TRBJ2-1, with TRBD2 matching over 7 bases. This CDR3 is 12 amino acids long. Germline lookup yields CDR1 GTSNPN and CDR2 SVGIG (reference sequence). V lost 3 bases, J lost 8 bases, and 4 bases stayed unmatched. In DNA, the CDR3 is TGTGCCTGGAGCATCACTAGCGATGAGCAGTTCTTC. Protein product: CAWSITSDEQFF.